Listed below are T cell receptor beta chains from one sample, sequenced in a study of human T cells and chemical hapten exposure. TCRdb analysed the RACE reads with MiXCR anew, one entry per CDR3 protein. Among fewer than 500,000 distinct CDR3 sequences, around 4.8% were seen once, and the ten largest hold approximately 2.5%. Sequencing was performed on whole blood, taken in connection with sensitization to the hapten diphenylcyclopropenone (DPC). These receptors were taken from a woman in her fifties or sixties with alopecia areata. Some clones in this sample may be carry-over from other donors' samples. Both conserved end residues are part of each CDR3. A D gene is named only where the DNA matches it firmly. Size is stated for part of the rows, as once, few or many counts, or as a class when the clone is expanded.

DNA: TGTGCCAGCAGTCCCCGGGGGGCCGGTGAGCAGTACTTC
CDR3: CASSPRGAGEQYF
size: many
V: TRBV27
D: .
J: TRBJ2-7

DNA: TGTGCCAGCAGTCCCACAGGGACTAGCGATGAGCAGTTCTTC
CDR3: CASSPTGTSDEQFF
size: many
V: TRBV28
D: TRBD2
J: TRBJ2-1

DNA: TGTGCCAGCACCTCCGGGGCGGGGCTCGCCGGGGAGCTGTTTTTT
CDR3: CASTSGAGLAGELFF
size: .
V: TRBV11-2
D: .
J: TRBJ2-2

DNA: TGCGCCAGCAGCTTGGGACAGGGGGCTACTTCTGGCTACACCTTC
CDR3: CASSLGQGATSGYTF
size: many
V: TRBV5-1
D: TRBD1
J: TRBJ1-2

DNA: TGTGCCAGCAGAGAGGGACAGGGAGGGAAAGAGACCCAGTACTTC
CDR3: CASREGQGGKETQYF
size: .
V: TRBV6-6
D: TRBD1
J: TRBJ2-5

DNA: TGTGCCAGCAGCTTAGGGCAGGGGGCGCGGGAGACCCAGTACTTC
CDR3: CASSLGQGARETQYF
size: many
V: TRBV7-2
D: TRBD1
J: TRBJ2-5

DNA: TGTGCCATCAGGGATGGAAACACCATATATTTT
CDR3: CAIRDGNTIYF
size: few
V: TRBV10-3
D: .
J: TRBJ1-3

DNA: TGCGCCAGCAGCTTGAGGGCTAGCGGTGCTCCAAAGGAGACCCAGTACTTC
CDR3: CASSLRASGAPKETQYF
size: .
V: TRBV5-1
D: TRBD2
J: TRBJ2-5

DNA: TGTGCAAGTCGCAATGGTGGGACAGGGGCGTACGAGCAGTACTTC
CDR3: CASRNGGTGAYEQYF
size: many
V: TRBV12-2
D: .
J: TRBJ2-7

DNA: TGCGCCAGCAGCCAAGCGGTCAGGGATGCGTCTGAAGCTTTCTTT
CDR3: CASSQAVRDASEAFF
size: many
V: TRBV4-1
D: .
J: TRBJ1-1

DNA: TGTGCCAGCAGGTTGGGGACAGGGGTTTTGAGCAATCAGCCCCAGCATTTT
CDR3: CASRLGTGVLSNQPQHF
size: many
V: TRBV6-5
D: TRBD1
J: TRBJ1-5

DNA: TGTGCCATCAGTGGGGCAAGGGGCCCAAACTATGGCTACACCTTC
CDR3: CAISGARGPNYGYTF
size: many
V: TRBV10-3
D: .
J: TRBJ1-2

DNA: TGCGCCAGCAGCCAAGATAAGAGGCTAGCCCATGAGCAGTTCTTC
CDR3: CASSQDKRLAHEQFF
size: few
V: TRBV4-3
D: .
J: TRBJ2-1

DNA: TGTGCCAGCAGTTCATATAGGGACGAAAAACTGTTTTTT
CDR3: CASSSYRDEKLFF
size: .
V: TRBV28
D: .
J: TRBJ1-4

DNA: TGTGCCAGCAGTCGTACCCGGGAGCAGTACTTC
CDR3: CASSRTREQYF
size: many
V: TRBV28
D: .
J: TRBJ2-7

DNA: TGTGCCAGCAGTGGGACTAGCTCCTATAATTCACCCCTCCACTTT
CDR3: CASSGTSSYNSPLHF
size: few
V: TRBV28
D: .
J: TRBJ1-6

DNA: TGTGCCAGCAGCCATTCACTGGAGGAAAAACTGTTTTTT
CDR3: CASSHSLEEKLFF
size: .
V: TRBV11-2
D: .
J: TRBJ1-4

DNA: TGTGCCAGCAGTTTAGTGGTCACAGATACGCAGTATTTT
CDR3: CASSLVVTDTQYF
size: few
V: TRBV27
D: .
J: TRBJ2-3

DNA: TGTGCCAGCAGCCAAGATAGACCAACTAATGAAAAACTGTTTTTT
CDR3: CASSQDRPTNEKLFF
size: many
V: TRBV4-2
D: .
J: TRBJ1-4

DNA: TGCAGTGCTAGAGATTCAGGGACAGGTATCTACGAGCAGTACTTC
CDR3: CSARDSGTGIYEQYF
size: many
V: TRBV20-1
D: TRBD1
J: TRBJ2-7

DNA: TGTGCCAGCAGTGAACGGGGGACAGGGGCAAATGAAAAACTGTTTTTT
CDR3: CASSERGTGANEKLFF
size: few
V: TRBV6-1
D: TRBD1
J: TRBJ1-4

DNA: TGTGCCAGCAGTTACTCGTTGCAGGGTAATTCACCCCTCCACTTT
CDR3: CASSYSLQGNSPLHF
size: many
V: TRBV6-5
D: .
J: TRBJ1-6

DNA: TGTGCCACCAGTGATGGACAGAAGCAGTTCTTC
CDR3: CATSDGQKQFF
size: many
V: TRBV24-1
D: .
J: TRBJ2-1

DNA: TGTGCTAGTGGACAGGGACAGGTGAACACTGAAGCTTTCTTT
CDR3: CASGQGQVNTEAFF
size: .
V: TRBV12-5
D: TRBD1
J: TRBJ1-1

DNA: TGTGCCAGCAGCTTGTTAGCGGAGAGATACGAAAAACTGTTTTTT
CDR3: CASSLLAERYEKLFF
size: few
V: TRBV5-5
D: .
J: TRBJ1-4

DNA: TGTGCCAGCAGCTTAGGACACTTACAGGGGGCGGATGGCTACACCTTC
CDR3: CASSLGHLQGADGYTF
size: .
V: TRBV7-2
D: TRBD1
J: TRBJ1-2

DNA: TGTGCCTCCAGGGGGGGACATGAAGCTTTCTTT
CDR3: CASRGGHEAFF
size: many
V: TRBV27
D: TRBD1
J: TRBJ1-1

DNA: TGTGCCAGCAGCGCCGGGACTATTCAAGAGACCCAGTACTTC
CDR3: CASSAGTIQETQYF
size: few
V: TRBV9
D: TRBD2
J: TRBJ2-5